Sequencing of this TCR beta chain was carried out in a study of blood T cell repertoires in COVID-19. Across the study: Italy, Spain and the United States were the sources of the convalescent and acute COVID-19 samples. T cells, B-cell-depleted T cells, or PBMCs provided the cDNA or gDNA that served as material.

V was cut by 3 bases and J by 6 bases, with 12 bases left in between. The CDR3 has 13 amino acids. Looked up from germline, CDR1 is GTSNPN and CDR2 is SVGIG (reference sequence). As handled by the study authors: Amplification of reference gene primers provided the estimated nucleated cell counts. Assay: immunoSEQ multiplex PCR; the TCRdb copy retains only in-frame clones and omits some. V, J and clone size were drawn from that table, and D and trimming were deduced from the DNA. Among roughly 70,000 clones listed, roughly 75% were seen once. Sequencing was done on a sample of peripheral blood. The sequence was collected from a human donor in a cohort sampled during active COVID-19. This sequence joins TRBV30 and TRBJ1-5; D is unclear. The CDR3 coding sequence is TGTGCCTGGAGATCAGCCTCGGGTCAGCCCCAGCATTTT. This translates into CAWRSASGQPQHF. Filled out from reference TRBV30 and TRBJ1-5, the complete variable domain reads SQTIHQWPATLVQPVGSPLSLECTVEGTSNPNLYWYRQAAGRGLQLLFYSVGIGQISSEVPQNLSASRPQDRQFILSSKKLLLSDSGFYLCAWRSASGQPQHFGDGTRLSIL.